This T cell receptor beta chain was sequenced during a study of blood T cell repertoires in COVID-19. A few counts support this clone. Trimming took off 5 bases at V and 7 bases at J, with 9 bases between the two ends. The CDR3 is 12 amino acids. Looked up from germline, CDR1 is MNHEY and CDR2 is SVGAGI. Some clones are missing from TCRdb's copy, which holds only in-frame ones; the method was immunoSEQ multiplex PCR. The repertoire consists of tens of thousands of clones, with approximately 71% occurring once and the leading ten covering 4% to 5%. The sequence was obtained from a woman between 50 and 59 years old with acute or convalescent COVID-19. The chain carries TRBV6-5 and TRBJ1-5; no definite D call. Sequences were obtained from peripheral blood. The CDR3 loop is CASSRLSQPQHF. Here the CDR3 DNA reads TGTGCCAGCAGTAGATTAAGCCAGCCCCAGCATTTT.